The 27 T cell receptor beta chains below come from one sample, sequenced in a study of a mutant IDH1 vaccine in newly diagnosed glioma. Repertoires were generated with immunoSEQ multiplex PCR, while TCRdb's copy carries only in-frame clones and drops some. The sample has over 80,000 clones, approximately 90% seen once. Stated time point: baseline, week 1 (first vaccination visit). Treatment noted: pre-vaccination baseline after standard-of-care therapy. The sequencing here drew on PBMCs, taken from a glioma patient treated with radiotherapy, temozolomide or both. The receptor set was obtained from a woman aged 50 to 60 with glioma.

The J gene is TRBJ1-1, the V gene TRBV28; 7 positions match TRBD1. Trimming took 3 bases from V and 0 from J; bases not matched to a gene: 13. The CDR3 loop spans 18 amino acids. Germline CDR1 is MDHEN and CDR2 is SYDVKM. This CDR3 is CASSFVSRRGRLNTEAFF. As DNA, the CDR3 is TGTGCCAGCAGTTTCGTCAGTCGAAGGGGGCGATTGAACACTGAAGCTTTCTTT.

This chain links TRBV18 with TRBJ2-3; no clear D gene. Looked up from germline, CDR1 is KGHSH and CDR2 is LQKENI. The CDR3 spans 12 residues. V lost 2 bases and J 7 bases, leaving 7 bases between the germline ends. CDR3 coding DNA: TGTGCCAGCTCACCAGGGGAATATACGCAGTATTTT. Amino acids: CASSPGEYTQYF.

In this sample, this clone turned up once. The chain carries TRBV2 and TRBJ2-5; D unresolved. Trimming stripped 5 bases from V and 0 bases from J, with 19 bases between. Germline CDR1 and CDR2: SNHLY and FYNNEI. The CDR3 is 17 residues long. The CDR3 loop is CASSSTTNFPYQETQYF. Written as DNA, the CDR3 is TGTGCCAGCAGTTCTACTACTAACTTCCCGTACCAAGAGACCCAGTACTTC.

The V and J genes are TRBV19 and TRBJ1-6; TRBD1 matches at 8 bases. The germline CDR1 and CDR2 sequences are LNHDA and SQIVND (reference sequence). J gave up 6 bases and V 0 bases, and 4 bases lay outside the gene matches. CDR3 size: 16 residues. The CDR3 nucleotides read TGTGCCAGTAGTATAGAGTCAGGGGGCGGTAATTCACCCCTCCACTTT. It encodes CASSIESGGGNSPLHF.

This clone occurred once. This chain links TRBV7-9 with TRBJ2-2; D gene uncertain. Trimming took off 1 base at V and 6 bases at J, with 15 bases between the two ends. The CDR3 loop spans 16 amino acids. Per the germline V gene, CDR1 is SEHNR and CDR2 is FQNEAQ (reference sequence). This CDR3 is CASSLGAKGWPGELFF. The CDR3 DNA is TGTGCCAGCAGCTTAGGGGCGAAGGGCTGGCCCGGGGAGCTGTTTTTT.

As DNA, the CDR3 is TGTGCCAGCAGGCCCCTAAGGACAGGGTCTGGCTACACCTTC. Amino acids: CASRPLRTGSGYTF. The V and J genes are TRBV28 and TRBJ1-2; 8 bases are a match to TRBD1. The CDR3 sequence is 14 residues long. Losses at the gene ends were 6 bases for V and 7 bases for J; bases not matched to a gene: 10. Germline CDR1 MDHEN, CDR2 SYDVKM.

The chain carries TRBV28 and TRBJ2-7, with D perhaps TRBD2 (5 bases). The V end lost 6 bases, the J end lost 3 bases, and 15 bases lay between the germline ends. CDR3 length equals 14 residues. Germline V gene data show CDR1 as MDHEN and CDR2 as SYDVKM. The CDR3 nucleotides read TGTGCCAGCAGGTCGGAGGCCCCCCTCTACGAGCAGTACTTC. Protein product: CASRSEAPLYEQYF.

This chain uses TRBV5-1 with TRBJ1-4, with D perhaps TRBD1 (6 bases). This CDR3 spans 14 amino acids. V was shortened by 3 bases and J by 6 bases, with 12 bases between the two germline ends. CDR1 and CDR2 (germline): SGHRS, YFSETQ. In nucleotides, the CDR3 is TGCGCCAGCAGCTCGGGCAGGGGCTATGAAAAACTGTTTTTT. Protein sequence: CASSSGRGYEKLFF.

CDR3 in DNA: TGCAGCGTTGAAGTTGGGGCAACTAATGAAAAACTGTTTTTT. Its protein product is CSVEVGATNEKLFF. The chain is built from TRBV29-1 and TRBJ1-4; D not certain. In germline, CDR1 is SQVTM, CDR2 ANQGSEA. Deletions cut 1 base from V and 0 bases from J, with 6 bases between. CDR3 length equals 14 residues.

The CDR3 spells CASSMGLAGDYEQYF. In DNA, the CDR3 is TGTGCCAGCAGCATGGGGCTAGCGGGAGACTACGAGCAGTACTTC. The chain uses TRBV5-5 and TRBJ2-7, with TRBD2 identical over 10 bases. There are 15 residues in the CDR3. Trimming removed 4 bases from V and 3 bases from J; junction bases left unmatched: 7. Germline values: CDR1 SGHKS, CDR2 YYEKEE (reference sequence).

The chain recombines TRBV5-1 with TRBJ2-3; the match to TRBD2 covers 7 bases. The CDR3 spans 16 residues. Trimming took 4 bases from V and 0 from J; bases not matched to a gene: 8. The germline V gene has CDR1 SGHRS and CDR2 YFSETQ. CDR3 nucleotides: TGCGCCAGCAGCCCGGGACTACTTTCTAGCACAGATACGCAGTATTTT. Translating it yields CASSPGLLSSTDTQYF.

The rearrangement links TRBV10-3 to TRBJ1-2; D gene ambiguous. The germline V gene has CDR1 ENHRY and CDR2 SYGVKD. The CDR3 is 16 amino acids. V was pared by 0 bases and J by 2 bases, with 13 bases between. The CDR3 is CAISESTGGTNYGYTF. CDR3 nucleotides: TGTGCCATCAGTGAGTCGACCGGCGGAACCAACTATGGCTACACCTTC.

The chain recombines TRBV9 with TRBJ2-7; no definite D call. V gave up 2 bases and J gave up 1 base, with 10 bases separating them. The CDR3 has 14 amino acids. Per germline, CDR1 SGDLS and CDR2 YYNGEE. The CDR3 DNA follows: TGTGCCAGCAGCGTTCGTTGGGGATCCTACGAGCAGTACTTC. This gives the protein CASSVRWGSYEQYF.

This sequence joins TRBV7-3 and TRBJ2-7, with TRBD2 as a possible D gene (6 bases). CDR3 size: 14 residues. The germline V gene has CDR1 SGHTA and CDR2 FQGTGA. The V and J ends lost 2 bases and 0 bases respectively, with 8 bases between them. The CDR3 DNA follows: TGTGCCAGCAGCTTAGACGGGAGCTCCTACGAGCAGTACTTC. Amino acid sequence: CASSLDGSSYEQYF.

The rearrangement uses TRBV10-2 and TRBJ1-4; D remains ambiguous. The CDR3 extends over 13 amino acids. CDR1 is WSHSY and CDR2 is SAAADI in the germline V gene. V dropped 2 bases and J dropped 4 bases, with 5 bases sitting between them. CDR3 in DNA: TGCGCCAGCAGTGAGGTCGTTAATGAAAAACTGTTTTTT. Translated: CASSEVVNEKLFF.

The chain carries TRBV6-5 and TRBJ1-5, with D tentatively TRBD1 (5 bases). CDR3 size: 13 residues. Trimming pared 10 bases from V and 3 bases from J, leaving 13 bases between. Germline V gene sequence: CDR1 MNHEY, CDR2 SVGAGI. Here the CDR3 reads CATSTVHNQPQHF. The CDR3, as DNA: TGTGCCACCTCGACAGTGCACAATCAGCCCCAGCATTTT.

The chain couples TRBV5-4 to TRBJ2-3; 8 nucleotides agree with TRBD2. In germline, CDR1 is SGHNT, CDR2 YYREEE (reference sequence). After removal of 7 bases from V and 4 bases from J, the junction contained 8 bases not matched to a gene. The CDR3 length is 14 residues. CDR3 bases: TGTGCCAGCTCATCGGCTAGCGGGCCAGATACGCAGTATTTT. As protein: CASSSASGPDTQYF.

This clone was seen a single time. The chain joins TRBV30 to TRBJ2-3; D is unresolved. The CDR3 covers 13 residues. Germline lookup yields CDR1 GTSNPN and CDR2 SVGIG (reference sequence). V gave up 2 bases and J gave up 3 bases, with 9 bases separating them. The CDR3 here is CAWSPHETDTQYF. The CDR3 bases are TGTGCCTGGAGTCCCCATGAAACAGATACGCAGTATTTT.

This clone appeared a single time. The chain uses TRBV27 and TRBJ1-1; no clear D. Trimming took 3 bases from V and 9 from J, leaving 14 bases between them. The CDR3 covers 13 residues. CDR1 MNHEY and CDR2 SMNVEV come from the germline V gene (reference sequence). CDR3 sequence (DNA): TGTGCCAGCAGTTTTGGTATCGGAGCTAAAGCTTTCTTT. Its translation is CASSFGIGAKAFF.

The chain carries TRBV6-1 and TRBJ2-6; D is unresolved. V was pared by 1 base and J by 0 bases, with 7 bases between. The CDR3 has 16 residues. Germline V gives CDR1 MNHNS, CDR2 SASEGT. The CDR3 coding sequence is TGTGCCAGCAGTGAAGTCGGAAACTCTGGGGCCAACGTCCTGACTTTC. It codes for CASSEVGNSGANVLTF.

This sequence joins TRBV5-1 and TRBJ2-7, with a weak D call TRBD1 (5 bases). V was trimmed by 0 bases and J by 2 bases, leaving 9 bases between them. This CDR3 region has 14 residues. Germline V gives CDR1 SGHRS, CDR2 YFSETQ. The CDR3 bases are TGCGCCAGCAGCTTGGAAGGCAGGGCCTACGAGCAGTACTTC. This gives the protein CASSLEGRAYEQYF.

This rearrangement joins TRBV7-6 to TRBJ1-4; D possibly corresponds to TRBD1 (5 bases). CDR1 and CDR2 (germline): SGHVS, FNYEAQ. The CDR3 consists of 14 residues. Trimming cost V 1 base and J 6 bases, with 9 bases left between them. CDR3 region: CASSLGGVDEKLFF. The CDR3 coding sequence is TGTGCCAGCAGCTTAGGGGGGGTGGATGAAAAACTGTTTTTT.

Details on this clone: The same CDR3 also results from other DNA sequences found in this sample. The chain carries TRBV30 and TRBJ2-7, with 13 bases fitting TRBD2. J gave up 6 bases and V 0 bases, and 2 bases lay outside the gene matches. The germline CDR1 and CDR2 sequences are GTSNPN and SVGIG (reference sequence). There are 14 residues in the CDR3. The CDR3 protein is CAWSVGLAGVEQYF. The CDR3 bases are TGTGCCTGGAGTGTAGGACTAGCGGGAGTCGAGCAGTACTTC.

A single count supports this clone. J is TRBJ1-3 and V is TRBV11-2; tentatively, D is TRBD1 (5 bases). CDR1 and CDR2 (germline): SGHAT, FQNNGV. Trimming took off 7 bases at V and 0 bases at J, with 16 bases between the two ends. The CDR3 runs 16 residues. CDR3 sequence (DNA): TGTGCCAGCACCCTTAATACAGGTTTCTCTGGAAACACCATATATTTT. Translating gives CASTLNTGFSGNTIYF.

This rearrangement joins TRBV4-1 to TRBJ2-1; 10 bases align to TRBD1. The germline CDR1 and CDR2 sequences are MGHRA and YSYEKL. Germline trimming cut 6 bases from V and 0 bases from J; bases unmatched to any gene: 8. The CDR3 consists of 17 residues. Here the CDR3 reads CASRARGQGSSYNEQFF. The DNA for the CDR3 is TGCGCCAGCAGGGCAAGGGGACAGGGGAGCTCCTACAATGAGCAGTTCTTC.

This clone appeared a single time. The chain carries TRBV2 and TRBJ1-5; D ambiguous. The V end lost 4 bases, the J end lost 0 bases, and 7 bases lay between the germline ends. The CDR3 runs to 14 residues. Germline CDR1 SNHLY, CDR2 FYNNEI. Here the CDR3 reads CASSADNSNQPQHF. The DNA of the CDR3 is TGTGCCAGCAGTGCAGACAATAGCAATCAGCCCCAGCATTTT.

The chain is built from TRBV28 and TRBJ1-6; D is unclear. V lost 3 bases and J 6 bases, leaving 3 bases between the germline ends. Germline V gene data show CDR1 as MDHEN and CDR2 as SYDVKM. The CDR3 covers 12 residues. The CDR3 sequence: CASSFLNSPLHF. CDR3 sequence (DNA): TGTGCCAGCAGTTTTCTTAATTCACCCCTCCACTTT.